This T cell receptor beta chain was retrieved from a study of blood T cell repertoires in COVID-19. Study context: Acute and convalescent COVID-19 samples came from the United States, Italy and Spain. T cells, B-cell-depleted T cells, or PBMCs provided the cDNA or gDNA that served as material.

Methods used by the authors: Amplification with reference gene primers provided the estimates of nucleated cell counts. Measured with immunoSEQ multiplex PCR; TCRdb has only the in-frame clones, and not every one. That table supplies the V and J calls and clone size; D and trimming were determined from the DNA. The table records 200,000 to 250,000 clones, roughly 75% of them present only once. The length of the CDR3 is 11 residues. CDR1 and CDR2 from the germline V gene are DFQATT and SNEGSKA (reference sequence). Deletions cut 5 bases from V and 4 bases from J, with 8 bases between. This TCR derives from a woman in her 70s with acute or convalescent COVID-19. Sequencing was carried out using peripheral blood. J is TRBJ1-1 and V is TRBV20-1; D ambiguous. CDR3 amino acids: CSASEGTEAFF. The CDR3 DNA follows: TGCAGTGCTTCGGAGGGCACTGAAGCTTTCTTT.